The following is a T cell receptor (beta chain) sequence with its context. Its cognate antigen is unknown. The sorted-subset replicate PCRs were given around 190 ng DNA, which is some 29,000 T cell genomes. Using immunoSEQ multiplex PCR, the repertoire was profiled, and TCRdb retains in-frame clones only, with some absent. The sample lists approximately 810,000 clones, about 92% occurring once. V lost 1 base and J 0 bases, leaving 7 bases between the germline ends. This CDR3 is built from 14 residues. Germline V gives CDR1 KGHSH, CDR2 LQKENI. These data originate in a study of shared clonotypes between healthy human individuals. Study observations and caveats: With a handful of donors compared, around 4.7% of naive CD4 clonotypes were shared. Non-shared clonotypes showed lower generation probabilities than clonotypes common to all four donors.

Terminally differentiated effector memory CD45RA+ cells were excluded by CCR7 positive selection of CD45RO-negative cells. Nashville, Tennessee was home to all donors, who were Caucasian adults. The source material was naive CD8+ T cells sorted from blood. The chain joins TRBV18 to TRBJ2-7, with D possibly called TRBD1 or TRBD2 (5 bases each). This TCR was sampled from a man younger than 40 in good health. The CDR3 sequence: CASSPRDGSYEQYF. The CDR3 DNA sequence: TGTGCCAGCTCACCACGGGACGGCTCCTACGAGCAGTACTTC.